This record covers a single T cell receptor (beta chain). Its target is unknown. The missing CDR3 end, 3 residues past where the read stops, is filled in from the germline J gene. This entry belongs to a study of T cells in women clearing cervical HPV infection. Study-wide findings and caveats: Combining TCR richness with V gene abundances gave approximately 0.84 AUC. Controls had more TRBV6-7 (0.16%) than cases (approximately 0.11%). Repertoire richness, not evenness, was significantly elevated in CIN3+ cases versus controls.

V was clipped by 8 bases and J by 6 bases; unmatched bases: 12. This CDR3 contains 15 residues. Looked up from germline, CDR1 is GTSNPN and CDR2 is SVGIG (reference sequence). Average input was roughly 1,200 ng genomic DNA for immunoSEQ TCR beta CDR3 amplification. Some clones are missing from TCRdb's copy, which holds only in-frame ones; the method was immunoSEQ multiplex PCR. The sample table includes some 33,000 clones. The receptor was derived from a woman between 18 and 70 years old with a cervical HPV16 infection that either progressed to CIN3+ or cleared (not recorded which). The J gene is TRBJ2-3, the V gene TRBV30; 12 bases agree with TRBD2. The sequencing sample was made of blood buffy coat. The sequenced CDR3 bases are TGTGCCCACTCCACGACTAGCGGGAGAAGGGATACG. Translated: CAHSTTSGRRDT. The CDR3 in full is CAHSTTSGRRDTQYF.